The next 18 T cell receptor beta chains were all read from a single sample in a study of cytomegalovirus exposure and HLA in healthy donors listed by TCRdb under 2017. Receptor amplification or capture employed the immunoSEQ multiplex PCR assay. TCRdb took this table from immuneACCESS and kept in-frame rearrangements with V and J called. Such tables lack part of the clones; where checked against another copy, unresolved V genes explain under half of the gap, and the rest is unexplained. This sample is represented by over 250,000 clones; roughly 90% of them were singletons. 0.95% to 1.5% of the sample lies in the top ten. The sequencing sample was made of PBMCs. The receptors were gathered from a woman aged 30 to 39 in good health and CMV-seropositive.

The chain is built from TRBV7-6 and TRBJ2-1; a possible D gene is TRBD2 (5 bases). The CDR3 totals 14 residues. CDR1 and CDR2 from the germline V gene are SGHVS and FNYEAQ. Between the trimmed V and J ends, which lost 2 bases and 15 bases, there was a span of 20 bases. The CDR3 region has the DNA TGTGCCAGCAGCTTAAACCGGGGTGGTAAGATGCCGTTCTTC. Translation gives CASSLNRGGKMPFF.

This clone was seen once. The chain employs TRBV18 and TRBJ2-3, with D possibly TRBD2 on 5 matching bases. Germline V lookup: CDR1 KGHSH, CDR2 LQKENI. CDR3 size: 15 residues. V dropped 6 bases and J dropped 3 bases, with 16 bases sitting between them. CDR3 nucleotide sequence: TGTGCCAGCTCGACGGAGGTAGCGTTAACAGATACGCAGTATTTT. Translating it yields CASSTEVALTDTQYF.

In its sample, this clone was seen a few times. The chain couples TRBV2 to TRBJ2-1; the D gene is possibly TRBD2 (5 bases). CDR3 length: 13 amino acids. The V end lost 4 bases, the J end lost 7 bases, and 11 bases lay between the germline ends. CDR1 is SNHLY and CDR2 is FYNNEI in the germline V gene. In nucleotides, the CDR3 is TGTGCCAGCAGTGTCGAACGGGGAAATGAGCAGTTCTTC. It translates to CASSVERGNEQFF.

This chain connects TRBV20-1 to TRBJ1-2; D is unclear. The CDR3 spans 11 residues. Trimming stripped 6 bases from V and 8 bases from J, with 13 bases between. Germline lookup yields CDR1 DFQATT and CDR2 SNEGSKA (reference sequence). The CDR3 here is CSASQNGGYTF. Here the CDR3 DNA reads TGCAGTGCCAGCCAGAACGGGGGCTACACCTTC.

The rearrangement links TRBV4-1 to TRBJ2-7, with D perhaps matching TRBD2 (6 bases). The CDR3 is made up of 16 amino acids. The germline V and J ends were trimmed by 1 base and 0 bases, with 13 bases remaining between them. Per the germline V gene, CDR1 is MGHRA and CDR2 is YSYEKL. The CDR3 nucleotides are TGCGCCAGCAGCCAAGGTGCTACCGGGAGCTCCTACGAGCAGTACTTC. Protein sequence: CASSQGATGSSYEQYF.

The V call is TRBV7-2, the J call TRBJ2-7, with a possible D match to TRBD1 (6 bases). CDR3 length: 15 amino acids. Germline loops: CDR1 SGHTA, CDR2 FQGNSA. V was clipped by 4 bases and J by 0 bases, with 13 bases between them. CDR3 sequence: CASSSRQASSYEQYF. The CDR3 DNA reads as TGTGCCAGCAGCTCCCGACAGGCAAGCTCCTACGAGCAGTACTTC.

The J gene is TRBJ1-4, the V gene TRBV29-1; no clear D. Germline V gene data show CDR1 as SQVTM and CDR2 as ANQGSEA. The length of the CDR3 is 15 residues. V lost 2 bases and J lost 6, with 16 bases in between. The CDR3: CSVELGRGRYEKLFF. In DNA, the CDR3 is TGCAGCGTTGAACTAGGAAGAGGACGGTATGAAAAACTGTTTTTT.

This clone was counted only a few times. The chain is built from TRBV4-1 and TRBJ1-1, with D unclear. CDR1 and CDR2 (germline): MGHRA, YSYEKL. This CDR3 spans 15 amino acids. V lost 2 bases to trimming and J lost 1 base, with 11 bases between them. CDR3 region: CASSQRTRRNTEAFF. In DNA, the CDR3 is TGCGCCAGCAGCCAACGAACCAGGCGGAACACTGAAGCTTTCTTT.

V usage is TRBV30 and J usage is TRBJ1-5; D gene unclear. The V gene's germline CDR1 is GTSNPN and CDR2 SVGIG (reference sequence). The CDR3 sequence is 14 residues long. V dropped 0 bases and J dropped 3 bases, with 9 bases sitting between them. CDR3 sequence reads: CAWSVGLDNQPQHF. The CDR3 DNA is TGTGCCTGGAGTGTAGGTCTCGACAATCAGCCCCAGCATTTT.

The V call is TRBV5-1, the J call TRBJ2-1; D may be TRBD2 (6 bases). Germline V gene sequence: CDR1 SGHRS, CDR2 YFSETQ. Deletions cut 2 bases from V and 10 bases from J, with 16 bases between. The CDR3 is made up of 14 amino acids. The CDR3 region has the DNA TGCGCCAGCAGCTTACGGGACTCTGTTGGGGAGCAGTTCTTC. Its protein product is CASSLRDSVGEQFF.

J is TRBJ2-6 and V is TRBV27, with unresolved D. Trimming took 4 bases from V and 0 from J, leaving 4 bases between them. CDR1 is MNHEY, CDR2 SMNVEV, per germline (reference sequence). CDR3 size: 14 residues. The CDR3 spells CASSSISGANVLTF. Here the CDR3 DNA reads TGTGCCAGCAGTTCGATCTCTGGGGCCAACGTCCTGACTTTC.

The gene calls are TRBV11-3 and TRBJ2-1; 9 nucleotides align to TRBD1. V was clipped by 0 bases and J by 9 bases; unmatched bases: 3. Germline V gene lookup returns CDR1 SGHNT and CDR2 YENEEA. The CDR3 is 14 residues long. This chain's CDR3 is CASSLDGDRAEQFF. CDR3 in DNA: TGTGCCAGCAGCTTAGATGGGGACAGGGCTGAGCAGTTCTTC. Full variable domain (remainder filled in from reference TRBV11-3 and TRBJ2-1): EAGVVQSPRYKIIEKKQPVAFWCNPISGHNTLYWYLQNLGQGPELLIRYENEEAVDDSQLPKDRFSAERLKGVDSTLKIQPAELGDSAVYLCASSLDGDRAEQFFGPGTRLTVL.

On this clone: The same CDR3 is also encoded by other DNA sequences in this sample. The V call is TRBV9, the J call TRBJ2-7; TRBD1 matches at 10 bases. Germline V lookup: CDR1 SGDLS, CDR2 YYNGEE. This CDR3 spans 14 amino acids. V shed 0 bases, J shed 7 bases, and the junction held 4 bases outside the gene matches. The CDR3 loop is CASSVGTGGFEQYF. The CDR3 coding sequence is TGTGCCAGCAGCGTAGGGACAGGGGGTTTTGAGCAGTACTTC.

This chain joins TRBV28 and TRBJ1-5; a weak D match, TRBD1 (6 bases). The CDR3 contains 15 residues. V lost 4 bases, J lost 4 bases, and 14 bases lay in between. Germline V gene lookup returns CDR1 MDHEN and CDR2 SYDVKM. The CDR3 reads CASSYRTAPNQPQHF. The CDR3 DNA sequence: TGTGCCAGCAGTTACCGGACAGCACCAAATCAGCCCCAGCATTTT.

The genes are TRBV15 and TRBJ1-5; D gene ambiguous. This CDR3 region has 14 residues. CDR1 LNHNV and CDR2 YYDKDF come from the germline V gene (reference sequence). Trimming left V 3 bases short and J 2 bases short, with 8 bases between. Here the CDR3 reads CATSSPWGNQPQHF. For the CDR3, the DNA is TGTGCCACCAGCAGCCCATGGGGCAATCAGCCCCAGCATTTT.

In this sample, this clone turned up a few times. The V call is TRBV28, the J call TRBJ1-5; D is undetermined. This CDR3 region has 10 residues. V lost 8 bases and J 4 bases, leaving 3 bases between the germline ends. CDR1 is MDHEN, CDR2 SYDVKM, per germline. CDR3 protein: CASGNQPQHF. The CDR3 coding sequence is TGTGCCAGCGGTAATCAGCCCCAGCATTTT.

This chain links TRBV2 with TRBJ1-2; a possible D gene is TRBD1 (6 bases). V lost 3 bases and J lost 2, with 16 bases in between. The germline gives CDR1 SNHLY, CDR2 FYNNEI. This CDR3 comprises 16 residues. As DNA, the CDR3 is TGTGCCAGCAGTGATGACCGAAGAGGACAGAACTATGGCTACACCTTC. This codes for CASSDDRRGQNYGYTF.

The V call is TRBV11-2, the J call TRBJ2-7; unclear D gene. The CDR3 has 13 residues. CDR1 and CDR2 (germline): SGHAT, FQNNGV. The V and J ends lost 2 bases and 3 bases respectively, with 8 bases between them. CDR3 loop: CASSLSFFYEQYF. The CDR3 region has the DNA TGTGCCAGCAGCTTATCGTTCTTCTACGAGCAGTACTTC.